Following are 18 T cell receptor beta chains from one sample sequenced in a study of blood T cell repertoires in COVID-19. Method: immunoSEQ multiplex PCR; TCRdb's copy keeps in-frame clones and lacks some. The sample has 110,000 or so clones, nearly 90% seen once. The sequenced sample was peripheral blood. These receptors all stem from a woman aged 70-85 years who had recovered from COVID-19.

This chain connects TRBV6-1 to TRBJ2-3; 8 positions agree with TRBD2. The germline CDR1 and CDR2 sequences are MNHNS and SASEGT. Germline trimming cut 4 bases from V and 6 bases from J; bases unmatched to any gene: 15. The CDR3 covers 17 residues. CDR3 nucleotide sequence: TGTGCCAGCAGTGTCCTCTTTAGGACTAGCATGAGGGATACGCAGTATTTT. This translates into CASSVLFRTSMRDTQYF.

The chain uses TRBV7-2 and TRBJ1-4, with 8 bases that match TRBD1. The germline CDR1 and CDR2 sequences are SGHTA and FQGNSA. V was pared by 6 bases and J by 7 bases, with 10 bases of the junction left unmatched. The CDR3 sequence is 15 residues long. CDR3 amino acids: CASRTQGAYGEKLFF. The CDR3 region has the DNA TGTGCCAGCAGGACCCAGGGGGCTTATGGTGAAAAACTGTTTTTT.

The gene calls are TRBV27 and TRBJ2-7, with 8 bases identical to TRBD1. The CDR3 is 13 residues long. Germline CDR1 and CDR2: MNHEY and SMNVEV (reference sequence). The V gene end was trimmed by 5 bases and the J gene end by 4 bases; junction bases not matched to a gene: 4. CDR3 protein: CASSGTGLYEQYF. The CDR3 nucleotides read TGTGCCAGCAGTGGGACAGGACTATACGAGCAGTACTTC.

The chain uses TRBV6-5 and TRBJ1-2; 7 nucleotides match TRBD1. Losses at the gene ends were 0 bases for V and 4 bases for J; bases not matched to a gene: 8. The CDR3 sequence is 16 residues long. Germline V lookup: CDR1 MNHEY, CDR2 SVGAGI. CDR3 in amino acids: CASSYSGGPGIYGYTF. The CDR3, as DNA: TGTGCCAGCAGTTACTCAGGGGGCCCAGGGATCTATGGCTACACCTTC.

The J gene is TRBJ2-3, the V gene TRBV6-6, with D unclear. V was clipped by 6 bases and J by 3 bases, with 7 bases between them. CDR3 length: 12 residues. The germline V gene encodes CDR1 MNHNY and CDR2 SVGAGI (reference sequence). CDR3 residues: CASSLATDTQYF. The CDR3 nucleotides read TGTGCCAGCAGCCTTGCGACAGATACGCAGTATTTT.

The genes are TRBV7-2 and TRBJ2-3; TRBD2 agrees at 12 bases. The CDR3 consists of 18 residues. The V gene's germline CDR1 is SGHTA and CDR2 FQGNSA. With 4 bases clipped from V and 0 bases from J, the junction kept 8 bases outside the gene matches. The CDR3 DNA follows: TGTGCCAGCAGCTCCCCTAGCGGGAGGGGGACTAGCACAGATACGCAGTATTTT. The encoded protein is CASSSPSGRGTSTDTQYF.

This sequence joins TRBV2 and TRBJ2-7, with 12 bases that match TRBD2. V gave up 3 bases and J gave up 4 bases; unmatched junction bases: 4. This CDR3 has 15 amino acids. Germline lookup yields CDR1 SNHLY and CDR2 FYNNEI. The CDR3 loop is CASSEGLAGVYEQYF. In DNA form, the CDR3 reads TGTGCCAGCAGTGAGGGACTAGCGGGCGTATACGAGCAGTACTTC.

The CDR3 coding sequence is TGCGCCAGCAGCCGTTCCGGGACAGGGGCCTACGAGCAGTACTTC. Its translation: CASSRSGTGAYEQYF. The chain employs TRBV4-3 and TRBJ2-7; 10 bases map to TRBD1. Germline V gene lookup returns CDR1 LGHNA and CDR2 YSLEER. The V and J ends lost 4 bases and 2 bases, in that order; junction bases with no gene match: 5. The CDR3 contains 15 residues.

This clone was seen just once. The chain couples TRBV6-5 to TRBJ1-5; 7 positions agree with TRBD1. This CDR3 contains 14 residues. Per germline, CDR1 MNHEY and CDR2 SVGAGI. With 5 bases clipped from V and 5 bases from J, the junction kept 6 bases outside the gene matches. As DNA, the CDR3 is TGTGCCAGCAGTCGCCGGACAGGCGATCAGCCCCAGCATTTT. Protein sequence: CASSRRTGDQPQHF.

V and J are TRBV6-6 and TRBJ1-3; no reliable D call. This CDR3 has 14 residues. Germline V gene lookup returns CDR1 MNHNY and CDR2 SVGAGI (reference sequence). V lost 3 bases, J lost 2 bases, and 8 bases lay in between. The CDR3 sequence: CASSYVLPGNTIYF. For the CDR3, the DNA is TGTGCCAGCAGTTATGTACTCCCTGGAAACACCATATATTTT.

The chain has TRBV30 and TRBJ1-3; D not resolved. Trimming left V 7 bases short and J 0 bases short, with 16 bases between. The germline CDR1 and CDR2 sequences are GTSNPN and SVGIG (reference sequence). This CDR3 has 15 residues. CDR3 coding DNA: TGTGCCTCCCAGGCGTACCTACTCTCTGGAAACACCATATATTTT. Residues: CASQAYLLSGNTIYF.

J is TRBJ2-3 and V is TRBV5-1; a weak D match, TRBD2 (6 bases). Between the trimmed V and J ends, which lost 6 bases and 10 bases, there was a span of 21 bases. The CDR3 runs 14 residues. Germline V gives CDR1 SGHRS, CDR2 YFSETQ. CDR3 sequence: CASTLSGSRDPQYF. The CDR3 nucleotides read TGCGCCAGCACCCTCTCCGGGAGCCGGGACCCGCAGTATTTT.

The chain employs TRBV20-1 and TRBJ1-3; D may be TRBD1 (5 bases). The germline V gene has CDR1 DFQATT and CDR2 SNEGSKA (reference sequence). This CDR3 is built from 14 residues. Trimming cost V 3 bases and J 5 bases, with 14 bases left between them. The CDR3 nucleotides read TGCAGTGCTAGTCGCACAGGAGTGCGAAACACCATATATTTT. This encodes CSASRTGVRNTIYF.

This clone has a single count. V and J are TRBV24-1 and TRBJ1-4; TRBD1 matches at 9 bases. V gave up 3 bases and J gave up 7 bases; unmatched junction bases: 5. Germline values: CDR1 KGHDR, CDR2 SFDVKD. The CDR3 length is 15 residues. CDR3 amino acids: CATSDGGQGGEKLFF. As DNA, the CDR3 is TGTGCCACCAGTGATGGGGGACAGGGAGGTGAAAAACTGTTTTTT.

This chain connects TRBV19 to TRBJ2-3; 9 nucleotides line up with TRBD1. CDR3 length equals 14 residues. Germline trimming cut 4 bases from V and 5 bases from J; bases unmatched to any gene: 4. Germline V gene sequence: CDR1 LNHDA, CDR2 SQIVND (reference sequence). CDR3 sequence: CASSRTGAVDTQYF. The CDR3, as DNA: TGTGCCAGTAGTAGGACAGGGGCGGTAGATACGCAGTATTTT.

The rearrangement links TRBV5-1 to TRBJ1-6; the match to TRBD1 covers 11 bases. The CDR3 consists of 16 residues. Germline V gives CDR1 SGHRS, CDR2 YFSETQ. Losses at the gene ends were 7 bases for V and 10 bases for J; bases not matched to a gene: 13. CDR3 region: CASAKNPGQGDSPLHF. Written as DNA, the CDR3 is TGCGCCAGCGCGAAAAATCCGGGACAGGGGGACTCACCCCTCCACTTT.

This chain connects TRBV4-1 to TRBJ2-1; a weak D match, TRBD1 (5 bases). The CDR3 loop spans 14 amino acids. Germline V lookup: CDR1 MGHRA, CDR2 YSYEKL. V lost 3 bases, J lost 4 bases, and 10 bases lay in between. CDR3 coding DNA: TGCGCCAGCAGCCAGGGGCAGACATACAATGAGCAGTTCTTC. As protein: CASSQGQTYNEQFF.

This chain joins TRBV5-6 and TRBJ1-3; D is unclear. Per germline, CDR1 SGHDT and CDR2 YYEEEE. The CDR3 spans 13 residues. Trimming took off 1 base at V and 4 bases at J, with 6 bases between the two ends. CDR3 sequence: CASSLSVGNTIYF. CDR3 bases: TGTGCCAGCAGCTTGTCCGTAGGAAACACCATATATTTT.